This T cell receptor (beta chain) was captured in a study of response to subunit inactivated influenza vaccine. The germline V and J ends were trimmed by 0 bases and 5 bases, with 12 bases remaining between them. The CDR3 has 16 amino acids. Germline assignment: CDR1 SGHRS and CDR2 YFSETQ. This clonotype came up a few times. In TCRdb, the RT-PCR reads were re-called with MiXCR into one record per CDR3 protein. The table has some 500,000 distinct CDR3 sequences, approximately 15% seen once; the top ten hold roughly 3.1%. The sequence derives from a man aged 50 to 75 who received an inactivated influenza vaccine. The sequencing here drew on CD4+ T cells sorted from PBMCs, taken less than 30 months after vaccination. The chain has TRBV5-1 and TRBJ1-6; D is undetermined. This CDR3 is CASSLGADPNNSPLHF. In DNA form, the CDR3 reads TGCGCCAGCAGCTTGGGGGCAGATCCAAATAATTCACCCCTCCACTTT. Full variable domain (outside the CDR3, taken from reference TRBV5-1 and TRBJ1-6): KAGVTQTPRYLIKTRGQQVTLSCSPISGHRSVSWYQQTPGQGLQFLFEYFSETQRNKGNFPGRFSGRQFSNSRSEMNVSTLELGDSALYLCASSLGADPNNSPLHFGNGTRLTVT.